The clone carrying this T cell receptor (beta chain) appeared a few times. The antigen remains undetermined. The data belong to a study of cytomegalovirus exposure and HLA in healthy donors. Both 60 Vbeta primers and 13 Jbeta primers went into the PCR. Only in-frame clones appear in the TCRdb table, and some are missing; sequencing was by immunoSEQ multiplex PCR. Altogether some 65,000 clones are present, approximately 78% being singletons, with the ten largest covering less than 3.5%. The study's findings and limits: The later analysis indicated that the majority of CMV-associated TCR beta chains appeared HLA-restricted. Published work reported that the classifier diagnosed cytomegalovirus status with high specificity and sensitivity. Sequences of the TCR beta chain were said to predict the HLA-A and HLA-B alleles of most subjects accurately.

The CDR3 spans 15 residues. V was clipped by 6 bases and J by 1 base; unmatched bases: 9. Germline V lookup: CDR1 SGHTA, CDR2 FQGNSA. The sequence derives from a girl aged 10 to 17 in good health and CMV-seropositive. The chain uses TRBV7-2 and TRBJ2-7; TRBD1 matches 7 bases. The specimen was PBMCs. As DNA, the CDR3 is TGTGCCAGCAGGCCTCCGGGACAGCATTCCTACGAGCAGTACTTC. It specifies CASRPPGQHSYEQYF.